The present entry profiles one T cell receptor (beta chain) with its context. The data were taken from a study of CD8 T cells in Susac syndrome. Study overall: There were Susac syndrome patients who were therapy-naive at blood draw, others on corticosteroids, and others on intravenous immunoglobulin alone.

TCR beta sequencing was performed on blood CD8+ and CD4+ T cells. Diagnostic criteria for definite or probable disease, in their recently defined form, were met by the patients with Susac syndrome. Random hexamers were used to reverse transcribe the RNA input (0.5 to 1 ug). TCR beta CDR3 was amplified by immunoSEQ multiplex PCR. This amplification extended across 54 Vbeta and 13 Jbeta segments. From the immunoSEQ multiplex PCR reads, TCRdb called clonotypes with MiXCR, one entry per CDR3 protein. This table has about 100,000 distinct CDR3 sequences, roughly 96% appearing once. Germline values: CDR1 SGHAT, CDR2 FQNNGV. V shed 7 bases and J shed 1 base, with 5 bases lying between them. The CDR3 sequence is 12 residues long.

The chain couples TRBV11-2 to TRBJ2-4; D call uncertain. The receptor's source is a human donor with Susac syndrome. Material for sequencing was CD8+ T cells from PBMCs. CDR3 amino acids: CASKQAKNIQYF. The CDR3 bases are TGTGCCAGCAAACAGGCCAAAAACATTCAGTACTTC.